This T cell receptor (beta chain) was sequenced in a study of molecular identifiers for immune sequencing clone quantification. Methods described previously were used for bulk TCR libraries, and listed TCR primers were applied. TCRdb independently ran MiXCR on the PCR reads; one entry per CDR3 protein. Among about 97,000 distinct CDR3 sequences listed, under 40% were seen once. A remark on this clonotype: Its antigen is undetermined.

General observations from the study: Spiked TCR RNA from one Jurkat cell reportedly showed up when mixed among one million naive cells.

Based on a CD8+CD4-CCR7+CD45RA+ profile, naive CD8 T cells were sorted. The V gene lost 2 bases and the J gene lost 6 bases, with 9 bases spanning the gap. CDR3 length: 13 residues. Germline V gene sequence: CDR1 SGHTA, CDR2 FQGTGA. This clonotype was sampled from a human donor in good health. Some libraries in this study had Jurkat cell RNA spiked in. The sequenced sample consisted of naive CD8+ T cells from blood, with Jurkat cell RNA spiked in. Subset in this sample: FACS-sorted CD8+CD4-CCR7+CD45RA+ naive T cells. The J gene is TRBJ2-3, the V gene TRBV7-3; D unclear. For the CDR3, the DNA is TGTGCCAGCAGCTTACATTTGAAGGATACGCAGTATTTT. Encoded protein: CASSLHLKDTQYF.